These T cell receptor beta chains were read from a single sample in a study of identical twins. TCRdb re-called the 5' RACE reads through MiXCR, storing one row per CDR3 protein. Of 350,000 or so distinct CDR3 sequences listed, approximately 13% were seen once; the top ten hold around 6.9%. The sample also formed part of further work on yellow fever vaccine responses in identical twins.

Sequenced: CD8+ T cells sorted from blood. Receptor source: a woman younger than 30 in good health. Each CDR3 is given with its conserved first and last residue. The D gene is left open where the match is weak. Expanded clones get a size class; other rows say once, few or many, or leave the size out.

J gene | clone size | D gene | V gene | CDR3 protein | CDR3 DNA
TRBJ2-2 | few | . | TRBV11-2 | CASSPRLLNTGELFF | TGTGCCAGCAGCCCCCGGCTCCTGAACACCGGGGAGCTGTTTTTT
TRBJ1-6 | few | . | TRBV28 | CASSDLQVTYNSPLHF | TGTGCCAGCAGCGACCTACAGGTTACCTATAATTCACCCCTCCACTTT
TRBJ1-5 | few | . | TRBV5-5 | CASSLVSGGSNQPQHF | TGTGCCAGCAGCTTGGTTTCAGGAGGCAGCAATCAGCCCCAGCATTTT
TRBJ1-2 | . | . | TRBV29-1 | CSVEDGQAIGYTF | TGCAGCGTCGAGGACGGCCAAGCAATTGGCTACACCTTC
TRBJ1-1 | few | TRBD1 | TRBV27 | CASSDRVVGTEAFF | TGTGCCAGCAGCGACAGGGTGGTGGGCACTGAAGCTTTCTTT
TRBJ1-4 | . | TRBD1 | TRBV7-9 | CASSASGGSNEKLFF | TGTGCCAGCAGCGCATCAGGGGGATCTAATGAAAAACTGTTTTTT
TRBJ1-1 | . | . | TRBV19 | CASILGGAGEAFF | TGTGCCAGTATCCTAGGGGGGGCAGGTGAAGCTTTCTTT
TRBJ1-1 | few | . | TRBV20-1 | CSASPTDTEAFF | TGCAGTGCTAGCCCTACAGACACTGAAGCTTTCTTT
TRBJ2-7 | . | . | TRBV4-1 | CASSQDLGIGNEQYF | TGCGCCAGCAGCCAAGATCTGGGCATAGGTAACGAGCAGTACTTC
TRBJ2-7 | . | . | TRBV2 | CASSEVGGGSYEQYF | TGTGCCAGCAGTGAGGTAGGGGGTGGCTCCTACGAGCAGTACTTC
TRBJ2-7 | few | . | TRBV2 | CASRPPGYEQYF | TGTGCCAGCAGGCCGCCGGGCTACGAGCAGTACTTC
TRBJ1-5 | few | . | TRBV20-1 | CSARAGTENQPQHF | TGCAGTGCTCGTGCCGGGACGGAGAATCAGCCCCAGCATTTT
TRBJ1-4 | . | TRBD1 | TRBV4-1 | CASSQDTGTENEKLFF | TGCGCCAGCAGCCAAGACACCGGGACAGAGAATGAAAAACTGTTTTTT
TRBJ2-5 | few | . | TRBV3-1 | CASSPHQETQYF | TGTGCCAGCAGCCCCCACCAAGAGACCCAGTACTTC
TRBJ1-1 | few | . | TRBV3-1 | CASSQTTAPSTEAFF | TGTGCCAGCAGCCAAACAACAGCACCGAGCACTGAAGCTTTCTTT
TRBJ2-7 | few | . | TRBV6-5 | CASSYSASGTYEQYF | TGTGCCAGCAGTTACTCGGCGTCCGGTACCTACGAGCAGTACTTC
TRBJ2-3 | . | . | TRBV7-6 | CASSPDHRYGQYF | TGTGCCAGCAGTCCCGACCACAGATACGGGCAGTATTTT
TRBJ1-1 | . | . | TRBV19 | CASSISGAGEAFF | TGTGCCAGTAGTATTTCAGGGGCAGGTGAAGCTTTCTTT
TRBJ1-2 | . | . | TRBV15 | CATSRDLGQGHGYTF | TGTGCCACCAGCAGAGATCTTGGGCAGGGTCATGGCTACACCTTC
TRBJ1-1 | few | . | TRBV4-1 | CASSRGLNTEAFF | TGCGCCAGCAGCCGTGGACTGAACACTGAAGCTTTCTTT
TRBJ2-3 | few | TRBD2 | TRBV6-4 | CASSPQRGGPDTQYF | TGTGCCAGCAGCCCTCAGCGGGGGGGACCAGATACGCAGTATTTT
TRBJ2-7 | few | TRBD2 | TRBV7-8 | CASRTGTSGAYEQYF | TGTGCCAGCAGGACCGGGACTAGCGGAGCCTACGAGCAGTACTTC
TRBJ2-7 | . | TRBD2 | TRBV3-1 | CASMGLAGAPTMYEQYF | TGTGCCAGCATGGGACTAGCGGGAGCCCCAACTATGTACGAGCAGTACTTC
TRBJ2-5 | many | . | TRBV7-8 | CASSLVPRAEETQYF | TGTGCCAGCAGCTTAGTTCCTCGGGCAGAAGAGACCCAGTACTTC
TRBJ2-1 | . | . | TRBV27 | CASSLEGPLGEQFF | TGTGCCAGCAGTTTGGAAGGTCCACTCGGTGAGCAGTTCTTC
TRBJ1-2 | . | . | TRBV29-1 | CSVEGGIYGYTF | TGCAGCGTTGAAGGGGGTATCTATGGCTACACCTTC
TRBJ2-1 | few | . | TRBV5-6 | CASSGGYGQYNEQFF | TGTGCCAGCAGCGGGGGATACGGACAGTACAATGAGCAGTTCTTC
TRBJ2-1 | . | . | TRBV20-1 | CSARDEWGGSIPNEQFF | TGCAGTGCTAGAGATGAGTGGGGGGGCTCAATCCCCAATGAGCAGTTCTTC
TRBJ2-3 | . | TRBD2 | TRBV3-1 | CASSQDASGRVDTQYF | TGTGCCAGCAGCCAAGACGCTAGCGGGAGGGTAGATACGCAGTATTTT
TRBJ2-1 | . | TRBD2 | TRBV5-1 | CASSGGLALYNEQFF | TGCGCCAGCAGCGGGGGACTAGCGCTTTACAATGAGCAGTTCTTC
TRBJ1-1 | . | . | TRBV5-5 | CASSLRDGTEAFF | TGTGCCAGCAGCTTGAGGGACGGGACTGAAGCTTTCTTT
TRBJ2-6 | few | . | TRBV7-9 | CASPTGGANVLTF | TGTGCCAGCCCTACAGGTGGGGCCAACGTCCTGACTTTC
TRBJ1-2 | few | TRBD1 | TRBV10-3 | CAISKTGGNYGYTF | TGTGCCATCAGCAAGACAGGGGGCAACTATGGCTACACCTTC
TRBJ2-3 | . | TRBD2 | TRBV27 | CASSLGTKEIDTQYF | TGTGCCAGCAGTTTAGGGACTAAGGAAATTGATACGCAGTATTTT
TRBJ1-2 | . | . | TRBV4-1 | CASSPGNLVYTF | TGCGCCAGCAGTCCGGGGAACCTTGTCTACACCTTC
TRBJ2-3 | . | . | TRBV5-1 | CASSLKGYTDTQYF | TGCGCCAGCAGCTTGAAGGGGTACACAGATACGCAGTATTTT
TRBJ2-1 | few | . | TRBV7-2 | CASSPASVYNEQFF | TGTGCCAGCAGTCCAGCGTCCGTCTACAATGAGCAGTTCTTC
TRBJ2-5 | . | . | TRBV25-1 | CASSEFEETQYF | TGTGCCAGCAGTGAATTTGAGGAGACCCAGTACTTC
TRBJ2-2 | . | . | TRBV3-1 | CASSQGSRTANTGELFF | TGTGCCAGCAGCCAAGGATCTAGGACTGCGAACACCGGGGAGCTGTTTTTT
TRBJ2-3 | . | . | TRBV10-3 | CAISDRVSRGPSTDTQYF | TGTGCCATCAGTGACCGTGTTTCTCGGGGGCCTAGCACAGATACGCAGTATTTT
TRBJ2-1 | . | . | TRBV11-3 | CASSLGFSSYNEQFF | TGTGCCAGCAGCTTAGGATTTAGCTCCTACAATGAGCAGTTCTTC
TRBJ2-7 | few | . | TRBV29-1 | CSALSGTTYEQYF | TGCAGCGCGCTTAGCGGTACTACCTACGAGCAGTACTTC
TRBJ2-1 | many | . | TRBV7-6 | CASSKSSYNEQFF | TGTGCCAGCTCGAAAAGCTCCTACAATGAGCAGTTCTTC
TRBJ2-1 | . | . | TRBV20-1 | CSLGARGEQFF | TGCAGCTTAGGGGCCAGGGGTGAGCAGTTCTTC
TRBJ2-7 | . | . | TRBV27 | CASSNNRGGWYEQYF | TGTGCCAGCAGCAACAACAGGGGAGGTTGGTACGAGCAGTACTTC
TRBJ2-1 | . | TRBD2 | TRBV6-1 | CASSISMGGENEQFF | TGTGCCAGCAGTATTTCGATGGGAGGGGAAAATGAGCAGTTCTTC
TRBJ2-1 | . | . | TRBV5-1 | CASSLGRLDYNEQFF | TGCGCCAGCAGCTTGGGACGACTAGACTACAATGAGCAGTTCTTC
TRBJ2-1 | few | TRBD1 | TRBV27 | CASHRGPSSYNEQFF | TGTGCCAGCCACAGGGGCCCCAGCTCCTACAATGAGCAGTTCTTC
TRBJ2-7 | few | . | TRBV4-1 | CASSQDVGLYYEQYF | TGCGCCAGCAGCCAAGATGTGGGACTCTACTACGAGCAGTACTTC
TRBJ2-7 | few | . | TRBV5-6 | CASSIGGYEQYF | TGTGCCAGCAGCATTGGGGGTTACGAGCAGTACTTC
TRBJ2-1 | . | TRBD1 | TRBV28 | CASSSRDRGTGDEQFF | TGTGCCAGCAGTTCCCGGGACAGGGGAACGGGCGATGAGCAGTTCTTC
TRBJ2-1 | . | TRBD2 | TRBV9 | CASSVGLGYNEQFF | TGTGCCAGCAGCGTGGGACTAGGGTACAATGAGCAGTTCTTC
TRBJ2-3 | few | TRBD2 | TRBV13 | CASSLLAGGTVDTQYF | TGTGCCAGCAGCTTACTGGCGGGAGGGACGGTGGATACGCAGTATTTT
TRBJ2-2 | few | TRBD1 | TRBV20-1 | CSAEGGQGAGELFF | TGCAGTGCTGAAGGTGGACAGGGGGCCGGGGAGCTGTTTTTT